The rows below give T cell receptor beta chains drawn from one sample of a study of T cell repertoires in cytomegalovirus infection. TCRdb processed the reads anew with MiXCR; each CDR3 protein has one entry. The data show about 310,000 distinct CDR3 sequences, roughly 25% seen once. No antigen has been identified for these receptors. The source material was cultured PBMCs, sampled from culture after CMV antigen stimulation. Receptors originate from a human donor in good health (CMV status not recorded). Some clones in this sample may be carry-over from other donors' samples. Both conserved end residues are part of each CDR3. Each record gives: V gene, J gene, clone size, D gene, CDR3 protein, CDR3 DNA. D genes are given only for firm matches. Size tells how often a clone was seen (once, few, many) or the class of an expanded clone, and some rows leave it out.

>TRBV2|TRBJ1-1|many|.
CASRALRDPNTEAFF
TGTGCCAGCAGGGCCCTCCGGGACCCGAACACTGAAGCTTTCTTT
>TRBV27|TRBJ2-3|few|TRBD2
CASSSGLAGGLRTDTQYF
TGTGCCAGCAGTTCCGGACTAGCGGGAGGGCTCCGCACAGATACGCAGTATTTT
>TRBV7-2|TRBJ1-6|.|.
CASSSSLSYSPLHF
TGTGCCAGCAGTTCTTCACTATCCTATTCACCCCTCCACTTT
>TRBV7-2|TRBJ2-7|.|.
CASSLGPSYEQYF
TGTGCCAGCAGTCTTGGACCCAGCTACGAGCAGTACTTC
>TRBV24-1|TRBJ2-7|many|TRBD1
CATSDGIPGQYYEQYF
TGTGCCACCAGTGATGGAATTCCGGGACAGTATTACGAGCAGTACTTC
>TRBV19|TRBJ2-1|few|.
CASTPTGTMSYNEQFF
TGTGCCAGTACCCCGACAGGGACTATGTCCTACAATGAGCAGTTCTTC
>TRBV7-6|TRBJ2-1|.|TRBD2
CASSLEGLAGGSQFF
TGTGCCAGCAGCTTAGAGGGACTAGCGGGAGGTTCACAGTTCTTC
>TRBV7-2|TRBJ2-7|few|.
CASSQGDYEQYF
TGTGCCAGCAGCCAAGGGGACTACGAGCAGTACTTC
>TRBV28|TRBJ1-1|few|.
CASSSLGGPNTEAFF
TGTGCCAGCAGCTCCCTCGGCGGCCCGAACACTGAAGCTTTCTTT
>TRBV28|TRBJ2-2|.|.
CASSFTGAPNTGELFF
TGTGCCAGCAGTTTCACGGGGGCGCCTAACACCGGGGAGCTGTTTTTT
>TRBV7-2|TRBJ1-1|many|.
CASSFTGSNTEAFF
TGTGCCAGCAGCTTTACAGGGTCGAACACTGAAGCTTTCTTT
>TRBV7-9|TRBJ2-7|many|.
CASSASYEQYF
TGTGCCAGCAGCGCCTCCTACGAGCAGTACTTC
>TRBV9|TRBJ2-3|.|TRBD2
CASSVIASGSRTDTQYF
TGTGCCAGCAGCGTAATAGCTAGCGGTTCCCGGACAGATACGCAGTATTTT
>TRBV7-8|TRBJ1-2|.|.
CASSLGSLIGYTF
TGTGCCAGCAGCTTAGGCAGCCTTATCGGCTACACCTTC
>TRBV28|TRBJ1-1|.|.
CASSLFAGEAFF
TGTGCCAGCAGTTTGTTCGCAGGCGAAGCTTTCTTT
>TRBV20-1|TRBJ1-2|few|.
CSARVRGRAYGYTF
TGCAGTGCTAGAGTGAGGGGCAGGGCTTATGGCTACACCTTC
>TRBV7-2|TRBJ1-1|.|.
CASSLILGEAFF
TGTGCCAGCAGCTTAATACTGGGCGAAGCTTTCTTT
>TRBV4-3|TRBJ2-5|many|.
CASSQDLSDGKETQYF
TGCGCCAGCAGCCAAGATCTATCCGACGGGAAGGAGACCCAGTACTTC
>TRBV12-3/TRBV12-4|TRBJ1-1|few|.
CASSLVGGQRPEAFF
TGTGCCAGCAGTTTGGTTGGCGGACAGCGCCCTGAAGCTTTCTTT
>TRBV10-3|TRBJ2-2|few|TRBD2
CAISEFGTSEITGELFF
TGTGCCATCAGTGAGTTTGGGACTAGCGAGATCACCGGGGAGCTGTTTTTT
>TRBV28|TRBJ2-1|few|TRBD2
CASSSGLAGGNNEQFF
TGTGCCAGCAGTTCCGGACTAGCGGGAGGGAACAATGAGCAGTTCTTC
>TRBV20-1|TRBJ2-1|.|TRBD2
CSARDVQASGIGLDEQFF
TGCAGTGCTAGAGATGTCCAGGCTAGCGGGATCGGGTTGGATGAGCAGTTCTTC
>TRBV20-1|TRBJ1-4|.|TRBD1
CSARQGAANEKLFF
TGCAGTGCTAGACAGGGGGCTGCTAATGAGAAACTGTTTTTT
>TRBV7-2|TRBJ2-5|many|TRBD2
CASTSRGGRVETQYF
TGTGCCAGCACCTCCAGAGGCGGGAGAGTAGAGACCCAGTACTTC
>TRBV7-2|TRBJ1-5|.|.
CASSGPGQLNQPQHF
TGTGCCAGCAGCGGACCGGGACAACTCAATCAGCCCCAGCATTTT
>TRBV7-6|TRBJ2-3|few|TRBD2
CASSPGTSGRATDTQYF
TGTGCCAGCAGCCCGGGGACTAGCGGGAGGGCCACAGATACGCAGTATTTT